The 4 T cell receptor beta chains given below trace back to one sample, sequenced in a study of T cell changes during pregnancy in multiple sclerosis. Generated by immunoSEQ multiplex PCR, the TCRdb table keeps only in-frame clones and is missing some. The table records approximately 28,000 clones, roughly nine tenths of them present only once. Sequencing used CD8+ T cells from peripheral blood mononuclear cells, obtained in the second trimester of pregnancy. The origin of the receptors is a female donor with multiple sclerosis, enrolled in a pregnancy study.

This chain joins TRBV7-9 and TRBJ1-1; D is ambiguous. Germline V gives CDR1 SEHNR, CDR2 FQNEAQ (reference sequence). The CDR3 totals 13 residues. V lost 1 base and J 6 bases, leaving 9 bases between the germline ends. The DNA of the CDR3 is TGTGCCAGCAGCTTAGGTGGTCTAGCTGAAGCTTTCTTT. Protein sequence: CASSLGGLAEAFF.

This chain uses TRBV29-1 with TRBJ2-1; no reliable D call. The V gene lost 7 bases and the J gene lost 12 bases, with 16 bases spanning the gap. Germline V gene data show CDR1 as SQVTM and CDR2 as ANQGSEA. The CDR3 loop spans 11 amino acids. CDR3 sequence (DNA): TGCAGCGCTCTCTCCCCCGACTCGCAGTTCTTC. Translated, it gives CSALSPDSQFF.

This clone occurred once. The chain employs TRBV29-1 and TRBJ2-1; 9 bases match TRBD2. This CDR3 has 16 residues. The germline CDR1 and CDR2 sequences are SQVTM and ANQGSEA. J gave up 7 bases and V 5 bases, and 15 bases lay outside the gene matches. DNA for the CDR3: TGCAGCGTTCTCCCCTTATTTAGCGGGGGCCAAAATGAGCAGTTCTTC. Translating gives CSVLPLFSGGQNEQFF.

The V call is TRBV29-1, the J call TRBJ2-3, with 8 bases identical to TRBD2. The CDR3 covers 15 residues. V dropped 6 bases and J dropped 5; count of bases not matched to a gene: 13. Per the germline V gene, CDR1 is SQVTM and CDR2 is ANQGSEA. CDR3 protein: CSVVLAGLGGDTQYF. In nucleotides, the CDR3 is TGCAGCGTCGTTCTAGCGGGTCTGGGGGGAGATACGCAGTATTTT.